The 18 T cell receptor beta chains given below trace back to one sample, sequenced in a study of cytomegalovirus exposure and HLA in healthy donors. Primers for the PCR totalled 60 Vbeta and 13 Jbeta. Produced via immunoSEQ multiplex PCR; TCRdb's table is partial and in-frame only. Of under 150,000 clones listed, around 78% are singletons. The sample taken for sequencing was PBMCs. These receptors were obtained from a woman in her 40s in good health and CMV-seropositive.

CDR3 residues: CASSRDRSSTDTQYF. The CDR3 DNA reads as TGTGCCAGCAGCCGGGACAGGTCTAGCACAGATACGCAGTATTTT. V and J are TRBV7-2 and TRBJ2-3, with 8 bases identical to TRBD1. CDR3 length: 15 amino acids. Germline V gene sequence: CDR1 SGHTA, CDR2 FQGNSA. V was pared by 5 bases and J by 0 bases, with 4 bases of the junction left unmatched. Filled out from reference TRBV7-2 and TRBJ2-3, the complete variable domain reads GAGVSQSPSNKVTEKGKDVELRCDPISGHTALYWYRQSLGQGLEFLIYFQGNSAPDKSGLPSDRFSAERTGGSVSTLTIQRTQQEDSAVYLCASSRDRSSTDTQYFGPGTRLTVL.

The gene calls are TRBV2 and TRBJ2-3; D remains unclear. The CDR3 extends over 14 amino acids. Germline-derived CDR1 and CDR2 are SNHLY and FYNNEI. V gave up 6 bases and J gave up 4 bases, with 14 bases separating them. CDR3 loop: CASRPGHASDTQYF. In DNA form, the CDR3 reads TGTGCCAGCAGACCGGGTCACGCTTCAGATACGCAGTATTTT. The whole variable domain, remainder taken from reference TRBV2 and TRBJ2-3, is EPEVTQTPSHQVTQMGQEVILRCVPISNHLYFYWYRQILGQKVEFLVSFYNNEISEKSEIFDDQFSVERPDGSNFTLKIRSTKLEDSAMYFCASRPGHASDTQYFGPGTRLTVL.

The J gene is TRBJ1-1, the V gene TRBV11-2; 7 bases are shared with TRBD1. The germline CDR1 and CDR2 sequences are SGHAT and FQNNGV. This CDR3 is 15 amino acids long. The V segment lost 4 bases and the J segment 5 bases; nucleotides outside the gene matches: 10. The CDR3 here is CASSSSRVRGTEAFF. CDR3 DNA sequence: TGTGCCAGCAGCTCCAGCCGGGTCAGGGGGACTGAAGCTTTCTTT.

The V call is TRBV4-2, the J call TRBJ2-2; weak D call: TRBD2 (5 bases). The length of the CDR3 is 14 residues. V lost 0 bases to trimming and J lost 5 bases, with 7 bases between them. CDR1 and CDR2 (germline): LGHNA, YNFKEQ. The CDR3, as DNA: TGTGCCAGCAGCCAAGATTCGGGAACCGGGGAGCTGTTTTTT. It translates to CASSQDSGTGELFF.

CDR3 nucleotides: TGTGCCAGCAGTGTTAGCGGGGATCGCACAGATACGCAGTATTTT. Translating it yields CASSVSGDRTDTQYF. V is TRBV2 and J is TRBJ2-3; 8 bases are a match to TRBD2. The ends lost 4 bases at V and 1 base at J; junction bases unmatched: 4. This CDR3 is built from 15 residues. Germline V gene data show CDR1 as SNHLY and CDR2 as FYNNEI.

The J gene is TRBJ1-5, the V gene TRBV7-2; the D gene is possibly TRBD1 (6 bases). The CDR3 length is 14 residues. Trimming removed 6 bases at V and 9 bases at J, with 18 bases between. Looked up from germline, CDR1 is SGHTA and CDR2 is FQGNSA. CDR3 bases: TGTGCCAGCAGTGATACAGGGAATGGTCGGCCCCAGCATTTT. This codes for CASSDTGNGRPQHF.

In regard to this clone: The same CDR3 is also encoded by other DNA sequences in this sample. The J gene is TRBJ1-3, the V gene TRBV5-1; tentative D call: TRBD1 (5 bases). The CDR3 is made up of 14 amino acids. Deletions cut 1 base from V and 2 bases from J, with 7 bases between. Germline V gives CDR1 SGHRS, CDR2 YFSETQ. The CDR3 reads CASSLTGAGNTIYF. The CDR3, as DNA: TGCGCCAGCAGCTTGACAGGAGCTGGAAACACCATATATTTT.

A few counts support this clone. V gene TRBV7-8 combines with J gene TRBJ1-4; D might be TRBD1 (6 bases). The CDR3 loop spans 17 amino acids. The ends were cut back, 1 base at V and 4 bases at J, with 16 bases in the middle. Germline loops: CDR1 SGHVS, CDR2 FQNEAQ. The CDR3 sequence is CASSLGNRVSGNEKLFF. CDR3 DNA sequence: TGTGCCAGCAGCTTAGGAAACAGGGTTTCGGGTAATGAAAAACTGTTTTTT.

This clone is a singleton in its sample. The chain is built from TRBV5-6 and TRBJ2-7; TRBD2 matches at 9 bases. This CDR3 is built from 19 residues. Looked up from germline, CDR1 is SGHDT and CDR2 is YYEEEE. V shed 4 bases, J shed 2 bases, and the junction held 19 bases outside the gene matches. The CDR3 DNA reads as TGTGCCAGCAGCGGCTTTGGGCTTTATGGCGGGAGGGCGACCTACGAGCAGTACTTC. This gives the protein CASSGFGLYGGRATYEQYF.

The chain recombines TRBV23-1 with TRBJ1-1; D remains unclear. TRBV23-1 is identified as an open reading frame with a role that is uncertain. This CDR3 is 14 amino acids long. The V and J ends lost 2 bases and 0 bases respectively, with 7 bases between them. CDR3: CASSQHSMNTEAFF. The CDR3, as DNA: TGCGCCAGCAGTCAACACAGCATGAACACTGAAGCTTTCTTT.

The chain combines TRBV18 with TRBJ2-7; D unclear. V lost 6 bases to trimming and J lost 4 bases, with 13 bases between them. The CDR3 extends over 13 amino acids. The germline V gene has CDR1 KGHSH and CDR2 LQKENI. CDR3: CASSETPGYEQYF. The DNA for the CDR3 is TGTGCCAGCTCCGAGACACCAGGATACGAGCAGTACTTC.

Points on this clone: Other DNA sequences within the sample encode an identical CDR3. The rearrangement uses TRBV15 and TRBJ2-7; 9 bases agree with TRBD2. The germline V gene has CDR1 LNHNV and CDR2 YYDKDF (reference sequence). V dropped 0 bases and J dropped 3; count of bases not matched to a gene: 3. The CDR3 is 15 amino acids. The CDR3 loop reads CATSRDRLAVYEQYF. As DNA, the CDR3 is TGTGCCACCAGCAGAGATCGACTAGCGGTCTACGAGCAGTACTTC.

In DNA, the CDR3 is TGTGCCAGCAGCGTGACTAGCACAGATACGCAGTATTTT. Its protein is CASSVTSTDTQYF. The chain joins TRBV7-3 to TRBJ2-3; D is undetermined. Germline V CDR1 and CDR2: SGHTA, FQGTGA. V gave up 5 bases and J gave up 0 bases, with 6 bases separating them. The CDR3 totals 13 residues. Variable domain in full (rest from reference TRBV7-3 and TRBJ2-3): GAGVSQTPSNKVTEKGKYVELRCDPISGHTALYWYRQSLGQGPEFLIYFQGTGAADDSGLPNDRFFAVRPEGSVSTLKIQRTERGDSAVYLCASSVTSTDTQYFGPGTRLTVL.

V is TRBV19 and J is TRBJ2-7, with D unresolved. The ends were cut back, 3 bases at V and 5 bases at J, with 14 bases in the middle. Germline V gene sequence: CDR1 LNHDA, CDR2 SQIVND (reference sequence). The CDR3 has 14 amino acids. Written as DNA, the CDR3 is TGTGCCAGTAGTATCTCTCCGGGTCGGCACGAGCAGTACTTC. It is translated as CASSISPGRHEQYF.

The chain combines TRBV29-1 with TRBJ2-3, with a possible D match to TRBD1 (5 bases). V gave up 7 bases and J gave up 1 base, with 18 bases separating them. The CDR3 extends over 15 amino acids. Germline V CDR1 and CDR2: SQVTM, ANQGSEA. The CDR3 loop reads CSALPRGSRTDTQYF. The CDR3 DNA sequence: TGCAGCGCCCTCCCTAGGGGATCTCGCACAGATACGCAGTATTTT.

This clone was seen just once. This chain connects TRBV6-5 to TRBJ2-2, with D perhaps matching TRBD1 (6 bases). From germline, CDR1 is MNHEY and CDR2 SVGAGI. V lost 1 base and J lost 6, with 9 bases in between. CDR3 length equals 14 residues. The CDR3 DNA reads TGTGCCAGCAGTTACTTGGGACATTCCGGGGAGCTGTTTTTT. This translates into CASSYLGHSGELFF.

This rearrangement joins TRBV27 to TRBJ2-7; 7 bases are a match to TRBD1. Looked up from germline, CDR1 is MNHEY and CDR2 is SMNVEV (reference sequence). The ends lost 5 bases at V and 5 bases at J; junction bases unmatched: 12. The CDR3 runs 15 residues. In DNA form, the CDR3 reads TGTGCCAGCAGTACCCCCCGAAGGGGGCAGCACGAGCAGTACTTC. Residues: CASSTPRRGQHEQYF.

This clone was counted only a few times. The chain employs TRBV4-1 and TRBJ1-2; the D is unclear. This CDR3 region has 15 residues. The V end was cut by 0 bases, the J end by 0 bases, with 8 bases between. CDR1 and CDR2 (germline): MGHRA, YSYEKL. CDR3 loop: CASSQERGSNYGYTF. The CDR3 bases are TGCGCCAGCAGCCAAGAAAGAGGGTCTAACTATGGCTACACCTTC.